This paragraph reports one T cell receptor beta chain. This clonotype was counted a few times. Its target antigen remains unknown. Per-base qualities were not stored, and no clone one base away is much larger. This specimen comes from a study of post-analysis software for immune sequencing data (dated by TCRdb to 2014 to 2015). Notes on the research overall: Recorded disease courses included relapsing-remitting, secondary progressive and progressive-relapsing multiple sclerosis, with some patients lacking subtype annotation. A subset of samples was prepared in parallel using single-end sample barcoding, then pooled and co-amplified after Illumina adapter ligation. The multiple sclerosis patient repertoires were compared with approximately 11 previously published healthy control repertoires from donors aged 6 to 25 years. What the work shows at the level of the full study, not this receptor alone: The multiple sclerosis patient group was slightly younger than the control group. Strong co-clustering of samples prepared in the same batch was shown by direct clustering with F measure, prompting a batch-effect correction. Significantly lower normalized Chao1 diversity was found in multiple sclerosis patients than in controls, suggesting substantial peripheral T-cell clonal expansion. Roughly 5 TRBV segments, including TRBV5-6, TRBV5-1 and TRBV20-1, were significantly more frequent in patients than controls.

To demonstrate the VDJtools post-analysis software, the study profiled TCR beta repertoires from the peripheral blood of around 13 young patients with multiple sclerosis. The multiple sclerosis patients were children and adolescents between roughly 6 and 17 years of age. Ends trimmed: V by 3 bases, J by 4 bases; bases unmatched to a gene: 6. The germline V gene (reference sequence) gives CDR1 as DFQATT and CDR2 as SNEGSKA. From its cysteine to its phenylalanine, the CDR3 spans 14 amino acids. Only CDR3 DNA remains: 42 bases, in frame from the first base. The protocol used for the library was PCR. Sequencing used an Illumina HiSeq 2500. To reduce PCR and sequencing biases, unique molecular identifiers were built into the TCR beta cDNA libraries. Every 1 to 10 million input T cells yielded approximately 500,000 cDNA molecules, meaning each molecule approximated one T cell. The patient libraries were prepared and sequenced with the same protocol used for the earlier healthy control dataset. Within a given batch, samples were prepared together, multiplexed and sequenced on the same HiSeq lane. In the original analysis: MIGEC handled the raw barcoded reads, throwing out single-read molecular identifier groups before consensus assembly and CDR3 extraction. VDJtools was used for post-analysis of the clonotype tables, and diversity was normalized by down-sampling every dataset to the size of the smallest sample. To correct batch-related cross-sample contamination, repertoire overlap clustering matched CDR3 amino acid sequences but not nucleotide sequences. TCRdb reran the public reads through fastp at Q25 and MiXCR, keeping productive beta chains. Rows with a matching CDR3 protein are joined into one entry that keeps the most common DNA and genes. It is TCRdb's table, rather than the study itself, that gives the V and J calls and clone size. Present in this sample are about 620,000 distinct CDR3 sequences, around 47% of which were seen just once. More than 1.5% of the sample is in the top ten clones.

This sequence originates from a girl aged 10 to 17 with multiple sclerosis. This chain joins TRBV20-1 to TRBJ1-1, with TRBD1 identical over 9 junction bases. Sequencing was performed on blood. The encoded CDR3 is CSASTTGGPTEAFF. DNA sequence: TGCAGTGCTAGCACGACAGGGGGGCCCACTGAAGCTTTCTTT.